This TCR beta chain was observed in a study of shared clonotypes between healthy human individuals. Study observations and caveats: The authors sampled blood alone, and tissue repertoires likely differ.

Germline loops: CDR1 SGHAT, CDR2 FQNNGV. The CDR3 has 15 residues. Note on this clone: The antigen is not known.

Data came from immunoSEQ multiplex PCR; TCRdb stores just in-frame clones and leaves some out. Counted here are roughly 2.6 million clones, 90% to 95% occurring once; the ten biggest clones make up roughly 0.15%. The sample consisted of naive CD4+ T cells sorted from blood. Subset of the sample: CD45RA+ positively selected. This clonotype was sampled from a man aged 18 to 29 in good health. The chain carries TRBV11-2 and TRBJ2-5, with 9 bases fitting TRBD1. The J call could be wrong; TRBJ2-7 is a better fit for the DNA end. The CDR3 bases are TGTGCCAGCAGCTTAGGGGGACAGGGCCCCTACGAGCAGTACTTC. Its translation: CASSLGGQGPYEQYF.